These T cell receptor beta chains were read from a single sample in a study of T cells after yellow fever vaccination. TCRdb reanalysed the 5' RACE reads using MiXCR and keeps one entry per CDR3 protein. The repertoire consists of 200,000 to 300,000 distinct CDR3 sequences, with 10% to 15% occurring once and the leading ten covering roughly 0.5%. Sequenced material: CD4+ T cells sorted from PBMCs, taken 45 days after the yellow fever booster vaccination. The receptors were gathered from a man under 40 who received the YFV17D yellow fever vaccine. The CDR3 runs from the conserved cysteine through the conserved F or W. A D gene is named only where the DNA matches it firmly. Rows may omit the clone size; those that give it use once, few, many or a size class.

few 18 TRBJ2-6 NA TRBV18 TGTGCCAGCTCACCACGCTCTAGCCCAGGCCCTGGGGCCAACGTCCTGACTTTC CASSPRSSPGPGANVLTF
NA 13 TRBJ2-1 NA TRBV12-3/TRBV12-4 TGTGCCAGCAGTTTGGAGGAGGGGTATGAGCAGTTCTTC CASSLEEGYEQFF
NA 17 TRBJ2-7 TRBD2 TRBV7-6 TGTGCCAGCAGCCCTTCTAGGCTAGCGGGAGACCCCTACGAGCAGTACTTC CASSPSRLAGDPYEQYF
few 14 TRBJ2-5 NA TRBV5-1 TGCGCCAGCAGCTTCGACAGGATAGAAGAGACCCAGTACTTC CASSFDRIEETQYF
NA 13 TRBJ1-2 TRBD1 TRBV12-3/TRBV12-4 TGTGCCAGCGACCGGGACAGCAACTATGGCTACACCTTC CASDRDSNYGYTF
few 16 TRBJ2-4 TRBD2 TRBV28 TGTGCCAGCAGTTTAAGCGGGACTATAGCCAAAAACATTCAGTACTTC CASSLSGTIAKNIQYF
many 11 TRBJ2-7 NA TRBV12-3/TRBV12-4 TGTGCCAGCAGTTTATATAATGAGCAGTACTTC CASSLYNEQYF
NA 16 TRBJ2-1 TRBD2 TRBV12-5 TGTGCTAGTGGCCTCGCTAGCGGGAGGGCAGGGAATGAGCAGTTCTTC CASGLASGRAGNEQFF
few 15 TRBJ1-2 TRBD1 TRBV7-2 TGTGCCAGCAGCTCCAGGACAGGGGGCACCTATGGCTACACCTTC CASSSRTGGTYGYTF
NA 13 TRBJ2-7 NA TRBV6-2/TRBV6-3 TGTGCCAGCAGTTATGGGGAGGTCTACGAGCAGTACTTC CASSYGEVYEQYF
few 13 TRBJ2-5 NA TRBV28 TGTGCCAGCAGTCCCGTGCCCGCCCAGACCCAGTACTTC CASSPVPAQTQYF
NA 16 TRBJ2-1 TRBD2 TRBV5-1 TGCGCCAGCAGCTCCCAGCGGGAGTTAGGAGGCAATGAGCAGTTCTTC CASSSQRELGGNEQFF
NA 16 TRBJ2-5 NA TRBV7-2 TGTGCCAGCAGCTTAGCGGCCAGGTCTTGGGGGGAGACCCAGTACTTC CASSLAARSWGETQYF
NA 15 TRBJ2-7 TRBD2 TRBV24-1 TGTGCCACCTCGCGGGGGTCCCCACTCTCCTACGAGCAGTACTTC CATSRGSPLSYEQYF
NA 16 TRBJ2-1 NA TRBV7-2 TGTGCCAGCAGCTTAAATCCGGCAGGGTTAGTCAATGAGCAGTTCTTC CASSLNPAGLVNEQFF
few 15 TRBJ2-2 TRBD1 TRBV28 TGTGCCAGCAGTTTAAACAGGGGATATCCCGGGGAGCTGTTTTTT CASSLNRGYPGELFF
many 11 TRBJ2-1 NA TRBV2 TGTGCCAGTCACCTATACAATGAGCAGTTCTTC CASHLYNEQFF
few 13 TRBJ2-7 TRBD2 TRBV28 TGTGCTACGGGCGCGGGAGGGCACTACGAGCAGTACTTC CATGAGGHYEQYF
NA 16 TRBJ2-6 TRBD1 TRBV5-1 TGCGCCAGCAGAAGACAGGGGGCGTCTGGGGCCAACGTCCTGACTTTC CASRRQGASGANVLTF
few 17 TRBJ2-5 TRBD1 TRBV11-2 TGTGCCAGCAGCTTAGACCCCGGGACAGGGGTAGGGGAGACCCAGTACTTC CASSLDPGTGVGETQYF
NA 14 TRBJ2-7 NA TRBV6-2/TRBV6-3 TGTGCCAGCAAGGGGGGACAGTCTATCTACGAGCAGTACTTC CASKGGQSIYEQYF
NA 14 TRBJ1-3 NA TRBV7-8 TGTGCCAGCACCATCCGGGCAGGCGGAAACACCATATATTTT CASTIRAGGNTIYF
few 13 TRBJ2-7 NA TRBV7-2 TGTGCCAGCAGCCCGGGACTCCCGCGAGGGGAGTACTTC CASSPGLPRGEYF
few 14 TRBJ2-1 NA TRBV5-4 TGTGCCAGCAGCTTGGCGAGGGACTACAATGAGCAGTTCTTC CASSLARDYNEQFF
once 14 TRBJ2-2 NA TRBV2 TGTGCCAGCAGACGACAGTGTGGCACCGGGGAGCTGTTTTTT CASRRQCGTGELFF
NA 14 TRBJ1-1 NA TRBV28 TGTGCCAGCAGTTTTTCTTTTGGGAACACTGAAGCTTTCTTT CASSFSFGNTEAFF
NA 15 TRBJ2-3 NA TRBV7-2 TGTGCCAGCAGCCTACGACACACAGGGTCAGATACGCAGTATTTT CASSLRHTGSDTQYF
few 14 TRBJ2-1 TRBD2 TRBV20-1 TGCAGTGCAATAGCGGGAGGTGCATACAATGAGCAGTTCTTC CSAIAGGAYNEQFF
NA 14 TRBJ1-1 NA TRBV29-1 TGCAGCGTTGAAAGAGGGGTAATGAACACTGAAGCTTTCTTT CSVERGVMNTEAFF